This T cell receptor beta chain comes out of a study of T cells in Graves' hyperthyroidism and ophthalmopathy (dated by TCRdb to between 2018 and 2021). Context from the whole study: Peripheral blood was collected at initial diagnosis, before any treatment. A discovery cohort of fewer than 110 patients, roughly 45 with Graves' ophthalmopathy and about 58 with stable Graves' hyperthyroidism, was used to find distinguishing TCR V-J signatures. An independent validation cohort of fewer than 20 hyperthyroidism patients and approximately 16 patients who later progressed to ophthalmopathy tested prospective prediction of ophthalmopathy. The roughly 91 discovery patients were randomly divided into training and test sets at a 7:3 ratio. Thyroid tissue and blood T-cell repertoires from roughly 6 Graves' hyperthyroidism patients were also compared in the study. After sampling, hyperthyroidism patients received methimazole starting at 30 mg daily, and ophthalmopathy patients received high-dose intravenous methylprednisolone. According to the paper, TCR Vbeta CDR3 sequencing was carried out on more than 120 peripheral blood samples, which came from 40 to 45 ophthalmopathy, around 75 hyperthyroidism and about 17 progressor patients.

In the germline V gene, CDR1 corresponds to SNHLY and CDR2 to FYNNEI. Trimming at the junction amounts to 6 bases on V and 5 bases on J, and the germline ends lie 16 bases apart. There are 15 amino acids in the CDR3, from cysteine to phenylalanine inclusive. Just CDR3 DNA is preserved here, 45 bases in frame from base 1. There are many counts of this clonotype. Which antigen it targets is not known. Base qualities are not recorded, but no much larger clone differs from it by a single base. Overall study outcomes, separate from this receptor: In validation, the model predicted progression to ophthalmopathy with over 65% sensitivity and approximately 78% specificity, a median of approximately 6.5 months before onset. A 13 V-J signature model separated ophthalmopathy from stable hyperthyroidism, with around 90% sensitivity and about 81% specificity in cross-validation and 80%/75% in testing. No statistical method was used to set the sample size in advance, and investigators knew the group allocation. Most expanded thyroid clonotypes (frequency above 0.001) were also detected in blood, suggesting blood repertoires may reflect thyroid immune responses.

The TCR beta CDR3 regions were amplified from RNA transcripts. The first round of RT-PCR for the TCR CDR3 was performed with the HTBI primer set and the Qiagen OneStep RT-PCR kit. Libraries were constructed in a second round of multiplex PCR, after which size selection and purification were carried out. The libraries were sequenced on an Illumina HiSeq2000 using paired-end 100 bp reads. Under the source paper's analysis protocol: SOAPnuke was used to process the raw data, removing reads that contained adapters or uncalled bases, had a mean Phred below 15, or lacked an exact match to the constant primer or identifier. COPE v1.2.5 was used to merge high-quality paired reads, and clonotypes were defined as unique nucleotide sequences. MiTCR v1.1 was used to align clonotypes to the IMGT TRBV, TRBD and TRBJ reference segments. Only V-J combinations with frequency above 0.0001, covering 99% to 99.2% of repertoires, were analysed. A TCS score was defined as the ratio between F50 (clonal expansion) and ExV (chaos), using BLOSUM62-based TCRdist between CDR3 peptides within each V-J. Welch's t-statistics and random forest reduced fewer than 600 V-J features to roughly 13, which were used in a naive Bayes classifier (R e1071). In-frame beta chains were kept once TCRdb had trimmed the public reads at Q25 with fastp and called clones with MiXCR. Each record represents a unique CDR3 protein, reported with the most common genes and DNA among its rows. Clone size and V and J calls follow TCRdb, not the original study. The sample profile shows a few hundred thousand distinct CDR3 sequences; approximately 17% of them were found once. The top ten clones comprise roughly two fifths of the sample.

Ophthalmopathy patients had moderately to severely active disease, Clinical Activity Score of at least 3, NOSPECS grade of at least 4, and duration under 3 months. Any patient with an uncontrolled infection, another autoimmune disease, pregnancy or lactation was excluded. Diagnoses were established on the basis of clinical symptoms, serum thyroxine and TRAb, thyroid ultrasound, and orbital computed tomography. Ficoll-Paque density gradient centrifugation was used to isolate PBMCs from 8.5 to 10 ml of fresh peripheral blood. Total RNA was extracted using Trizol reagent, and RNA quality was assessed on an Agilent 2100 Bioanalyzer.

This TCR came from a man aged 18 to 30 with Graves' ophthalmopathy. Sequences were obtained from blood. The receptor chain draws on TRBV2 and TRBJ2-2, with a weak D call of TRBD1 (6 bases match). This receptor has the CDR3 CASRPGERKTGELFF. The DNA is TGTGCCAGCAGGCCAGGGGAGAGGAAAACCGGGGAGCTGTTTTTT.